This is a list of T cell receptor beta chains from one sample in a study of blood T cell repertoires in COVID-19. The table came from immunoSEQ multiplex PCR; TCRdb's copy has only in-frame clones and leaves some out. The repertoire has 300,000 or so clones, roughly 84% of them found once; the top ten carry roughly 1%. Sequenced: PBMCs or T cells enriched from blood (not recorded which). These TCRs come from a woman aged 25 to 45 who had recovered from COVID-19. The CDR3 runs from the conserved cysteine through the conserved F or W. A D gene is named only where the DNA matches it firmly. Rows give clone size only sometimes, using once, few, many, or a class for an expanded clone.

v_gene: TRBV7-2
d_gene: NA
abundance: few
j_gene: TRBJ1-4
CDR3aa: CASSSLGQVNEKLFF
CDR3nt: TGTGCCAGCAGCTCCCTGGGGCAGGTGAATGAAAAACTGTTTTTT

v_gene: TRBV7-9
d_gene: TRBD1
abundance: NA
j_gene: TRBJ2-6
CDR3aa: CASSPGQGAAGANVLTF
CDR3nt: TGTGCCAGCAGCCCGGGACAGGGGGCGGCTGGGGCCAACGTCCTGACTTTC

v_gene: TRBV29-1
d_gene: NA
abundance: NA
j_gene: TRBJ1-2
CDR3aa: CSVGRSSNDGYTF
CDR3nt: TGCAGCGTTGGTCGCAGTTCGAACGATGGCTACACCTTC

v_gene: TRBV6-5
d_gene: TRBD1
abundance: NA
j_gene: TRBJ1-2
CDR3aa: CASSRDRVVGYTF
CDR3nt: TGTGCCAGCAGCCGGGACAGGGTGGTTGGCTACACCTTC

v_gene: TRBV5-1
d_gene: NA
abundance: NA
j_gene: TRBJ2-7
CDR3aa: CASSPTGRGHEQYF
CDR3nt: TGCGCCAGCAGCCCAACTGGCAGGGGTCACGAGCAGTACTTC

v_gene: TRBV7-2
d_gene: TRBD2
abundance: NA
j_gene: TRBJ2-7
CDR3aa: CASSQTSGASYEQYF
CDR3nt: TGTGCCAGCAGCCAGACTAGCGGGGCCTCCTACGAGCAGTACTTC

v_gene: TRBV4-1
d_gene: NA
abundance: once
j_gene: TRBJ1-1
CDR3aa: CASSQESRGQHYEAFF
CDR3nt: TGCGCCAGCAGCCAAGAGTCACGTGGACAGCATTATGAAGCTTTCTTT

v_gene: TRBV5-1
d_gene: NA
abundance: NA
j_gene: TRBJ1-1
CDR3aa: CASSTGTTEAFF
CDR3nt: TGCGCCAGCAGCACAGGGACCACTGAAGCTTTCTTT

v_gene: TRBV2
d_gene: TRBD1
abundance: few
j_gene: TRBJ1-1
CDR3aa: CASTTDHPGGGTEAFF
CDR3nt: TGTGCCAGCACTACGGACCATCCAGGGGGTGGCACTGAAGCTTTCTTT

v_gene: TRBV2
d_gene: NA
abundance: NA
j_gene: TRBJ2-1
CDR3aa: CASSYDTSSYNEQFF
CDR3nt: TGTGCCAGCAGCTACGACACAAGCTCCTACAATGAGCAGTTCTTC

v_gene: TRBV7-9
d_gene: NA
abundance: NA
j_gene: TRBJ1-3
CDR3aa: CASSLIGSSGGNTIYF
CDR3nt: TGTGCCAGCAGCTTAATCGGCAGCTCCGGGGGAAACACCATATATTTT

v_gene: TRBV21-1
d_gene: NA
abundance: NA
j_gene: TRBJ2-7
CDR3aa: CASSKEGTGGYEQYF
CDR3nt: TGTGCCAGCAGCAAAGAGGGGACAGGGGGCTACGAGCAGTACTTC

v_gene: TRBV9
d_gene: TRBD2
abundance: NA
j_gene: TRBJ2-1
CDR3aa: CASSVAWTRGNEQFF
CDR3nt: TGTGCCAGCAGCGTAGCTTGGACTAGAGGCAATGAGCAGTTCTTC

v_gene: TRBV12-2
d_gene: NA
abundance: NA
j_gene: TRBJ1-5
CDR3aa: CASRLAAGRVQPQHF
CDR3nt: TGTGCAAGTCGCTTAGCGGCAGGGAGGGTTCAGCCCCAGCATTTT